Sequencing of this TCR beta chain was carried out in a study of shared clonotypes between healthy human individuals. Study-wide points: Apart from blood, nothing was sampled; tissue repertoires likely differ. Among donors, clonotype sharing was expected to be affected by sequencing depth.

Remarks on this clone: The antigen is not known. Other DNA sequences of this sample code for an identical CDR3.

Data came from immunoSEQ multiplex PCR; TCRdb stores just in-frame clones and leaves some out. The sample consists of 490,000 or so clones, 79% of them appearing once. Unsorted material relied on tens of millions of PBMCs as the source of genomic DNA. After removal of 2 bases from V and 7 bases from J, the junction contained 13 bases not matched to a gene. In germline, CDR1 is MNHNY, CDR2 SVGAGI (reference sequence). This CDR3 contains 16 residues. The TCR was taken from a woman aged 40 to 49 in good health. Some clones in this sample may be carry-over from other donors' samples. The specimen was PBMCs. The V gene is TRBV6-6, the J gene TRBJ1-2, with 7 bases aligning to TRBD1. The CDR3: CASSYVQGEAIGGYTF. The CDR3 DNA sequence: TGTGCCAGCAGTTACGTCCAGGGGGAAGCTATCGGTGGCTACACCTTC.